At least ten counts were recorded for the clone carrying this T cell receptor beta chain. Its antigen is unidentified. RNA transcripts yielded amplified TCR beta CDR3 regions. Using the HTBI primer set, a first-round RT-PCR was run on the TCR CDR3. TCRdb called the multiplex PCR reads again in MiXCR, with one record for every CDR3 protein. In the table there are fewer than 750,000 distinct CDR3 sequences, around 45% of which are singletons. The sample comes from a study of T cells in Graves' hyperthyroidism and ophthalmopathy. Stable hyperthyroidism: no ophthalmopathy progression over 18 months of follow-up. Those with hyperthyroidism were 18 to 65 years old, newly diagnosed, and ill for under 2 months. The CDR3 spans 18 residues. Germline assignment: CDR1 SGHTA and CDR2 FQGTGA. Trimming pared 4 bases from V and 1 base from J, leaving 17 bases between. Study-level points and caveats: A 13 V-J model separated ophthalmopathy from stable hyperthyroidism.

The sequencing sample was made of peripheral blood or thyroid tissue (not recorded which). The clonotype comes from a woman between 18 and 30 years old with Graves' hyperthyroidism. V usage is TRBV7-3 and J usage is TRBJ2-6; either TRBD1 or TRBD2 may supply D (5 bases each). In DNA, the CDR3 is TGTGCCAGCAGCTCGTCCGGGACGGTAGAGTCTGGGGCCAACGTCCTGACTTTC. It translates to CASSSSGTVESGANVLTF.